This T cell receptor beta chain derives from a study of T cells in Graves' hyperthyroidism and ophthalmopathy. General study findings and limits: Most clonotypes that expanded in the thyroid above 0.001 also showed up in blood.

The TCR beta CDR3 regions underwent amplification using RNA transcripts as the source. HTBI primers were employed in a first-round RT-PCR of the TCR CDR3. TCRdb itself ran the multiplex PCR reads through MiXCR, one entry per CDR3 protein. The sample consists of under 600,000 distinct CDR3 sequences, around 16% of them appearing once. Germline CDR1 KGHSH, CDR2 LQKENI. This CDR3 contains 15 residues. Trimming removed 8 bases at V and 6 bases at J, with 21 bases between. This clonotype was counted between two and nine times. Its antigen remains unknown. Any patient presenting with uncontrolled infection, other autoimmune disease, pregnancy or lactation was left out. PBMCs were collected from a 10 ml volume of fresh peripheral blood.

The material sequenced was blood. The V gene is TRBV18, the J gene TRBJ2-3; either TRBD1 or TRBD2 may fit D (5 bases each). The TCR was taken from a woman in her thirties or forties with Graves' ophthalmopathy. CDR3 region: CASNSLLGEGDTQYF. In nucleotides, the CDR3 is TGTGCCAGCAACTCGCTCCTGGGGGAAGGGGATACGCAGTATTTT.